One sample yielded the 29 T cell receptor beta chains listed below, sequenced in a study of cytomegalovirus exposure and HLA in healthy donors listed by TCRdb under 2017. The protocol used for the library was the immunoSEQ multiplex PCR assay. Sourced from immuneACCESS, this table was stored by TCRdb with only in-frame sequences that have V and J called. A share of the clones is absent; for the studies checked, an unresolved V gene accounts for under half, and the remainder has no known explanation. The sample has about 120,000 clones on record, roughly 89% of them singletons. The ten largest clonotypes hold roughly 1.2% of the sample. Sequences were obtained from PBMCs. Receptors originate from a woman under 30 in good health and CMV-seronegative.

This rearrangement joins TRBV29-1 to TRBJ1-2; no reliable D call. The CDR3 totals 13 residues. Trimming took 4 bases from V and 2 from J, leaving 11 bases between them. Germline V gene data show CDR1 as SQVTM and CDR2 as ANQGSEA. The CDR3 bases are TGCAGCGTTGCCCCGGGGTCAAACTATGGCTACACCTTC. Its protein product is CSVAPGSNYGYTF.

The rearrangement joins TRBV18 to TRBJ2-2; D gene uncertain. Germline assignment: CDR1 KGHSH and CDR2 LQKENI. The CDR3 is 14 residues long. V lost 0 bases to trimming and J lost 1 base, with 3 bases between them. The CDR3 nucleotides read TGTGCCAGCTCACCACCCGGGAACACCGGGGAGCTGTTTTTT. Its translation is CASSPPGNTGELFF.

This chain connects TRBV20-1 to TRBJ2-1, with D possibly being TRBD2 (5 bases). Trimming removed 3 bases from V and 8 bases from J, with 8 bases in between. The CDR3 extends over 11 amino acids. The V gene's germline CDR1 is DFQATT and CDR2 SNEGSKA (reference sequence). CDR3 region: CSARRVDEQFF. The DNA of the CDR3 is TGCAGTGCTAGGAGGGTAGATGAGCAGTTCTTC.

The chain couples TRBV5-1 to TRBJ2-7; D is ambiguous. Germline V gene sequence: CDR1 SGHRS, CDR2 YFSETQ. The CDR3 has 13 amino acids. Trimming cost V 0 bases and J 2 bases, with 6 bases left between them. The chain's CDR3 is CASSLAETYEQYF. CDR3 DNA: TGCGCCAGCAGCTTGGCGGAGACCTACGAGCAGTACTTC. The variable domain in full, with the rest retrieved from reference TRBV5-1 and TRBJ2-7, is KAGVTQTPRYLIKTRGQQVTLSCSPISGHRSVSWYQQTPGQGLQFLFEYFSETQRNKGNFPGRFSGRQFSNSRSEMNVSTLELGDSALYLCASSLAETYEQYFGPGTRLTVT.

The chain carries TRBV12-5 and TRBJ2-1; 11 positions match TRBD1. There are 15 residues in the CDR3. J lost 8 bases, V lost 5 bases, and 8 bases had no gene match. Germline values: CDR1 LGHNT, CDR2 FRNRAP. Here the CDR3 reads CASGLPRTGGDEQFF. As DNA, the CDR3 is TGTGCTAGTGGTCTCCCCCGGACAGGGGGCGATGAGCAGTTCTTC.

This chain connects TRBV6-6 to TRBJ2-7, with D possibly TRBD2 on 5 matching bases. The length of the CDR3 is 13 residues. Looked up from germline, CDR1 is MNHNY and CDR2 is SVGAGI (reference sequence). V lost 7 bases, J lost 5 bases, and 15 bases lay in between. DNA of the CDR3: TGTGCCAGCATCTCGGAGGTAGCCCACGAGCAGTACTTC. As protein: CASISEVAHEQYF.

This clone was observed a few times. The chain has TRBV6-1 and TRBJ1-5; 9 nucleotides match TRBD1. Germline values: CDR1 MNHNS, CDR2 SASEGT. There are 15 residues in the CDR3. The ends lost 2 bases at V and 6 bases at J; junction bases unmatched: 5. CDR3 DNA sequence: TGTGCCAGCAGTGAATGGGGACAGGGTGGTCAGCCCCAGCATTTT. Protein product: CASSEWGQGGQPQHF.

This chain joins TRBV2 and TRBJ2-2; D possibly corresponds to TRBD2 (7 bases). Deletions cut 6 bases from V and 4 bases from J, with 12 bases between. Germline V gene sequence: CDR1 SNHLY, CDR2 FYNNEI. The CDR3 sequence is 14 residues long. The DNA of the CDR3 is TGTGCCAGCAGCTGGGCGGGGGCCACCGGGGAGCTGTTTTTT. Its translation is CASSWAGATGELFF.

The chain joins TRBV5-1 to TRBJ2-3; tentatively, D is TRBD1 (5 bases). V dropped 0 bases and J dropped 4 bases, with 9 bases sitting between them. The CDR3 runs 14 residues. The germline V gene encodes CDR1 SGHRS and CDR2 YFSETQ. CDR3 DNA sequence: TGCGCCAGCAGCTTGGTTGGCAGGGCAGATACGCAGTATTTT. Protein: CASSLVGRADTQYF.

V is TRBV6-6 and J is TRBJ1-1; possible D gene TRBD1, 5 bases. Trimming pared 7 bases from V and 4 bases from J, leaving 16 bases between. The CDR3 is made up of 14 amino acids. CDR1 is MNHNY, CDR2 SVGAGI, per germline (reference sequence). CDR3 sequence reads: CASKFGAGPTEAFF. The CDR3 region has the DNA TGTGCCAGCAAGTTCGGAGCAGGGCCCACTGAAGCTTTCTTT.

This clone was seen at least ten times. The gene calls are TRBV4-1 and TRBJ2-7; possibly TRBD1 for D (5 bases). CDR3 length equals 14 residues. With 5 bases removed from V and 5 bases from J, the gap between germline ends came to 16 bases. Germline-derived CDR1 and CDR2 are MGHRA and YSYEKL. The CDR3 DNA is TGCGCCAGCAGCTTAAGGACGGTGGACAACGAGCAGTACTTC. It codes for CASSLRTVDNEQYF.

The CDR3 loop reads CASRAGGTEANYGYTF. CDR3 nucleotides: TGTGCCAGCAGGGCGGGAGGGACCGAAGCTAACTATGGCTACACCTTC. The rearrangement joins TRBV5-4 to TRBJ1-2; a possible D gene is TRBD1 (5 bases). Germline-derived CDR1 and CDR2 are SGHNT and YYREEE (reference sequence). V was clipped by 5 bases and J by 0 bases, with 17 bases between them. This CDR3 is 16 amino acids long. Full variable domain (rest looked up from reference TRBV5-4 and TRBJ1-2): ETGVTQSPTHLIKTRGQQVTLRCSSQSGHNTVSWYQQALGQGPQFIFQYYREEENGRGNFPPRFSGLQFPNYSSELNVNALELDDSALYLCASRAGGTEANYGYTFGSGTRLTVV.

This chain links TRBV18 with TRBJ1-4; weak D call: TRBD1 (5 bases). V lost 6 bases and J lost 2, with 7 bases in between. CDR3 length: 13 amino acids. Germline V CDR1 and CDR2: KGHSH, LQKENI. CDR3 loop: CASSRGTNEKLFF. The CDR3 DNA sequence: TGTGCCAGCTCGCGGGGCACTAATGAAAAACTGTTTTTT.

This chain uses TRBV5-4 with TRBJ1-1; tentative D call: TRBD1 (6 bases). CDR3 length: 12 amino acids. V was pared by 6 bases and J by 10 bases, with 16 bases between. Per germline, CDR1 SGHNT and CDR2 YYREEE (reference sequence). CDR3 amino acids: CASIGPGHRAFF. The CDR3 DNA sequence: TGTGCCAGCATCGGTCCGGGACATAGAGCTTTCTTT.

The V and J genes are TRBV10-3 and TRBJ1-5; D is ambiguous. CDR1 and CDR2 (germline): ENHRY, SYGVKD. The length of the CDR3 is 13 residues. V lost 8 bases and J lost 3, with 11 bases in between. This CDR3 is CAISIRYNQPQHF. For the CDR3, the DNA is TGTGCCATCTCAATCAGATACAATCAGCCCCAGCATTTT.

The chain is built from TRBV7-9 and TRBJ1-2, with a weak D call TRBD1 (5 bases). This CDR3 is built from 18 residues. Trimming took off 0 bases at V and 3 bases at J, with 20 bases between the two ends. Germline lookup yields CDR1 SEHNR and CDR2 FQNEAQ (reference sequence). The CDR3 spells CASSLARFRVGQDYGYTF. The DNA for the CDR3 is TGTGCCAGCAGCTTAGCGCGCTTTCGGGTCGGACAAGACTATGGCTACACCTTC.

The chain couples TRBV9 to TRBJ2-5; the match to TRBD2 covers 7 bases. Trimming cost V 0 bases and J 0 bases; bases outside gene matches: 11. The CDR3 runs to 18 residues. Germline loops: CDR1 SGDLS, CDR2 YYNGEE. The CDR3, as DNA: TGTGCCAGCAGCGTAGGTTTCCCCACTGCGGGGGACCAAGAGACCCAGTACTTC. Its protein is CASSVGFPTAGDQETQYF. Full variable domain (rest looked up from reference TRBV9 and TRBJ2-5): DSGVTQTPKHLITATGQRVTLRCSPRSGDLSVYWYQQSLDQGLQFLIQYYNGEERAKGNILERFSAQQFPDLHSELNLSSLELGDSALYFCASSVGFPTAGDQETQYFGPGTRLLVL.

The chain has TRBV19 and TRBJ2-3, with TRBD1 identical over 8 bases. The V and J ends lost 8 bases and 1 base, in that order; junction bases with no gene match: 11. In germline, CDR1 is LNHDA, CDR2 SQIVND (reference sequence). The CDR3 loop spans 16 amino acids. The CDR3, as DNA: TGTGCCAGTCCTACAGGGGCAGGGGGCCGCACAGATACGCAGTATTTT. As protein: CASPTGAGGRTDTQYF. The full variable domain, rest sourced from reference TRBV19 and TRBJ2-3, is DGGITQSPKYLFRKEGQNVTLSCEQNLNHDAMYWYRQDPGQGLRLIYYSQIVNDFQKGDIAEGYSVSREKKESFPLTVTSAQKNPTAFYLCASPTGAGGRTDTQYFGPGTRLTVL.

The V gene is TRBV6-5, the J gene TRBJ1-5, with 7 bases identical to TRBD1. Germline V gene sequence: CDR1 MNHEY, CDR2 SVGAGI. With V trimmed by 6 bases and J by 5 bases, 10 bases remained unmatched. This CDR3 is built from 15 residues. This CDR3 is CASSPTGTVYQPQHF. The CDR3 DNA is TGTGCCAGCAGCCCGACCGGGACAGTCTATCAGCCCCAGCATTTT.

V gene TRBV21-1 combines with J gene TRBJ2-3; TRBD1 is the table's D call, not checked against the DNA. TRBV21-1 has pseudogene status. The CDR3 loop spans 18 amino acids. The CDR3 nucleotides read TGTGCCAGCAGCAAAGTCAGTCAATTTATTGTTAGCACAGATACGCAGTATTTT. Translating it yields CASSKVSQFIVSTDTQYF.

CDR3 nucleotide sequence: TGCGCCAGCAGCCGATGGACAGAAGAGACCCAGTACTTC. This sequence encodes CASSRWTEETQYF. The J gene is TRBJ2-5, the V gene TRBV10-1, with TRBD1 as a possible D gene (6 bases). Germline values: CDR1 WNHNN, CDR2 SYGVQD (reference sequence). The V and J ends lost 6 bases and 3 bases respectively, with 11 bases between them. The CDR3 length is 13 residues.

This chain joins TRBV6-4 and TRBJ2-3, with 8 bases lining up with TRBD2. CDR3 length: 15 amino acids. The V gene end was trimmed by 4 bases and the J gene end by 2 bases; junction bases not matched to a gene: 5. The germline gives CDR1 MRHNA, CDR2 SNTAGT. The CDR3 coding sequence is TGTGCCAGCAGTGCCGAAGCGGGGGTCACAGATACGCAGTATTTT. This gives the protein CASSAEAGVTDTQYF.

The chain couples TRBV29-1 to TRBJ2-1, with 9 bases aligning to TRBD2. The CDR3 runs to 18 residues. V dropped 0 bases and J dropped 0; count of bases not matched to a gene: 9. Germline V gene data show CDR1 as SQVTM and CDR2 as ANQGSEA. As DNA, the CDR3 is TGCAGCGTTGAAGACCCGAGACTAGCGGTAAACTCCTACAATGAGCAGTTCTTC. It specifies CSVEDPRLAVNSYNEQFF.

CDR3 protein: CASSWRTNTGELFF. DNA of the CDR3: TGTGCCAGCAGCTGGAGGACGAACACCGGGGAGCTGTTTTTT. This chain uses TRBV5-7 with TRBJ2-2; maybe TRBD2 (5 bases). TRBV5-7 is recorded as an ORF, its role being uncertain. Between the trimmed V and J ends, which lost 3 bases and 0 bases, there was a span of 6 bases. The CDR3 consists of 14 residues.

On this clone itself: The germline gene is not matched at one end of the junction; a read error may be the cause. V gene TRBV20-1 combines with J gene TRBJ2-7; D unresolved. This CDR3 has 11 residues. Germline V gene lookup returns CDR1 DFQATT and CDR2 SNEGSKA (reference sequence). The CDR3 region has the DNA TGCAGTGCTAGAGATTCGCCAGGCGATAGCTTC. This sequence encodes CSARDSPGDSF.

The rearrangement joins TRBV14 to TRBJ2-7; D is unclear. The germline CDR1 and CDR2 sequences are SGHDN and FVKESK. Deletions cut 5 bases from V and 4 bases from J, with 9 bases between. There are 12 residues in the CDR3. The CDR3 sequence is CASSYNSYEQYF. The CDR3 nucleotides are TGTGCCAGCAGCTACAACAGTTACGAGCAGTACTTC.

The rearrangement links TRBV6-5 to TRBJ2-7; 8 nucleotides align to TRBD2. Germline trimming cut 0 bases from V and 2 bases from J; bases unmatched to any gene: 6. This CDR3 is built from 16 residues. Germline loops: CDR1 MNHEY, CDR2 SVGAGI. Here the CDR3 DNA reads TGTGCCAGCAGTTACTCCCGGGGGGGCTCTACCTACGAGCAGTACTTC. It codes for CASSYSRGGSTYEQYF.

The rearrangement links TRBV2 to TRBJ2-7; a weak D match, TRBD2 (6 bases). In germline, CDR1 is SNHLY, CDR2 FYNNEI. The CDR3 is 15 residues long. V was pared by 1 base and J by 0 bases, with 10 bases between. The CDR3 DNA reads as TGTGCCAGCAGTGAAGAGGCGGGGAGCTCCTACGAGCAGTACTTC. Translated, it gives CASSEEAGSSYEQYF. Full variable domain (outside the CDR3, taken from reference TRBV2 and TRBJ2-7): EPEVTQTPSHQVTQMGQEVILRCVPISNHLYFYWYRQILGQKVEFLVSFYNNEISEKSEIFDDQFSVERPDGSNFTLKIRSTKLEDSAMYFCASSEEAGSSYEQYFGPGTRLTVT.

V is TRBV4-1 and J is TRBJ2-2, with a possible D match to TRBD1 (5 bases). With 4 bases removed from V and 3 bases from J, the gap between germline ends came to 15 bases. This CDR3 spans 16 amino acids. From germline, CDR1 is MGHRA and CDR2 YSYEKL. CDR3: CASSRIRVGDTGELFF. CDR3 bases: TGCGCCAGCAGCCGAATAAGGGTAGGGGACACCGGGGAGCTGTTTTTT.